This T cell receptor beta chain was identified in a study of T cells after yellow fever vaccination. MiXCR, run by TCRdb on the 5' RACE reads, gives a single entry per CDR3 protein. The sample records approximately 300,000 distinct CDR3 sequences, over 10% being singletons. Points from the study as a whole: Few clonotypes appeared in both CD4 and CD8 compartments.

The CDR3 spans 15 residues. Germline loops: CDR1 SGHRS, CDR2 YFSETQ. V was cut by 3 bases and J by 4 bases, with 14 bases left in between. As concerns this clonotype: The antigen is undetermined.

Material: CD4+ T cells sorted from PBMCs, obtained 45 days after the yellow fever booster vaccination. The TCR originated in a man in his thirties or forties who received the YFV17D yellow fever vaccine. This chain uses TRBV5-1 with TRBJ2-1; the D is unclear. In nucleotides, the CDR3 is TGCGCCAGCAGCTCTCGGGTGGCCAATTACAATGAGCAGTTCTTC. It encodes CASSSRVANYNEQFF.